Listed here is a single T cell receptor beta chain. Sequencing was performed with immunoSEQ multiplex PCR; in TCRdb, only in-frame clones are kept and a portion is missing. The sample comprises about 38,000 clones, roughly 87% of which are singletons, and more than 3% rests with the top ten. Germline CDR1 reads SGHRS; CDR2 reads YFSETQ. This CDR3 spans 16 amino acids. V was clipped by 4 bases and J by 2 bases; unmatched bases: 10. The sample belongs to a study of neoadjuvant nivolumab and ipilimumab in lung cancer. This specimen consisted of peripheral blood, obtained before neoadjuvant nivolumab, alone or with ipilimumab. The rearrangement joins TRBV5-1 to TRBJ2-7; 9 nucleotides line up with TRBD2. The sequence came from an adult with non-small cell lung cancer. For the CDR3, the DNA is TGCGCCAGCAGCCGGGCAGCGGGGGGAACTACCTACGAGCAGTACTTC. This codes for CASSRAAGGTTYEQYF.